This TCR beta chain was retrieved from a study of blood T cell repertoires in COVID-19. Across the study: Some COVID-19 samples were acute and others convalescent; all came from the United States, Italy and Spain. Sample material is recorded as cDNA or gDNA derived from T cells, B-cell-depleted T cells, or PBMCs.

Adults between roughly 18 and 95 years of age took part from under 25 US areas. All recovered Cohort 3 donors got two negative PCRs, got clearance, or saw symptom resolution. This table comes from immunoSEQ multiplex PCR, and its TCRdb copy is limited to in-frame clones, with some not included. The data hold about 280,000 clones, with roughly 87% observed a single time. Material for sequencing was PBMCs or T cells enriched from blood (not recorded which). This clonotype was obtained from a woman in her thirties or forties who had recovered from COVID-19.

This CDR3 reads CASSSHYHTGELFF. The CDR3 region has the DNA TGTGCCAGCAGCTCCCACTACCACACCGGGGAGCTGTTTTTT. V gene TRBV7-3 combines with J gene TRBJ2-2; D is ambiguous. This CDR3 has 14 amino acids. V was cut by 4 bases and J by 3 bases, with 9 bases left in between. Germline V CDR1 and CDR2: SGHTA, FQGTGA.